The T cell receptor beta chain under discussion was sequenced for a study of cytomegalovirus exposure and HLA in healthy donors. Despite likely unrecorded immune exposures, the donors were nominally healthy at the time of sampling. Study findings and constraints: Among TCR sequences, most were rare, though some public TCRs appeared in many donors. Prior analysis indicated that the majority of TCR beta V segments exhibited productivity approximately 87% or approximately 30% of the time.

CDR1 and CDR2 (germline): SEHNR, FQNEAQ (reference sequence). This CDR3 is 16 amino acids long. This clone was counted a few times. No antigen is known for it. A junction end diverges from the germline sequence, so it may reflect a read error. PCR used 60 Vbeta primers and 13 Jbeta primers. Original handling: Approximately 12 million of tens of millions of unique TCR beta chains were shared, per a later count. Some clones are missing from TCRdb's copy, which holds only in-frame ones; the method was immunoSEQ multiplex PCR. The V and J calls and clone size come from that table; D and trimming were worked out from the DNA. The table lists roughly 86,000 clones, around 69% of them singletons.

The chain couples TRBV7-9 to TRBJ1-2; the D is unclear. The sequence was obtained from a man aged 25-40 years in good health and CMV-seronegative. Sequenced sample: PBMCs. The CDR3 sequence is CSSSSILWQSKYGYTF. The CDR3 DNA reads TGTTCCAGCAGCTCAATCCTCTGGCAGTCAAAGTATGGCTACACCTTC.